The clone carrying this TCR beta chain was seen once. Its matching antigen is unknown. Sequencing was performed with immunoSEQ multiplex PCR; in TCRdb, only in-frame clones are kept and a portion is missing. The sample shows fewer than 150,000 clones, around 87% of them seen only once. Germline values: CDR1 MGHRA, CDR2 YSYEKL. CDR3 length: 17 residues. Trimming cost V 4 bases and J 5 bases; bases outside gene matches: 14. The sample is drawn from a study of T cell responses to AZD1222 COVID-19 vaccine. Study-wide findings and caveats: It should be noted that donors were predominantly white British and more often female, and clonal diversity was possibly underestimated.

The material was peripheral blood, obtained on day 0 of AZD1222 vaccination. This receptor was taken from an adult in good health. The chain links TRBV4-1 to TRBJ2-1; 7 positions match TRBD1. This chain's CDR3 is CASSPRLTGKDHNEQFF. The CDR3 bases are TGCGCCAGCAGCCCCCGGCTGACAGGGAAGGACCACAATGAGCAGTTCTTC.